This is a list of T cell receptor beta chains from one sample in a study of preoperative IRX-2 immunotherapy in early breast cancer. Profiling relied on immunoSEQ multiplex PCR, and the TCRdb table lists in-frame clones only, not all of them. The sample includes over 35,000 clones, roughly 95% of them seen just once. Sequencing was performed on tumor tissue, taken after IRX-2 immunotherapy. These receptors all come from a human donor with breast cancer. The CDR3 runs from the conserved cysteine through the conserved F or W. Each record gives: J gene, V gene, CDR3 length, D gene, clone size, CDR3 protein, CDR3 DNA. A D gene is named only where the DNA matches it firmly. Clone size is given for some rows only: seen once, a few or many times, or a class if the clone is expanded.

>TRBJ1-5|TRBV21-1|14|-|-
CASSKGKGSQPQHF
TGTGCCAGCAGCAAAGGTAAGGGGAGTCAGCCCCAGCATTTT
>TRBJ2-7|TRBV7-3|15|TRBD1|-
CASSPDGTGPYEQYF
TGTGCCAGCAGCCCCGACGGGACAGGGCCCTACGAGCAGTACTTC
>TRBJ2-5|TRBV27|13|TRBD1|-
CASSPGQGETQYF
TGTGCCAGCAGCCCAGGACAGGGAGAGACCCAGTACTTC
>TRBJ2-1|TRBV7-9|16|-|-
CASSLGGVLTYNEQFF
TGTGCCAGCAGCTTAGGAGGGGTTCTAACCTACAATGAGCAGTTCTTC
>TRBJ1-2|TRBV4-1|15|TRBD1|-
CASSQDLQGVYGYTF
TGCGCCAGCAGCCAAGACCTACAGGGGGTCTATGGCTACACCTTC
>TRBJ1-1|TRBV19|14|TRBD1|-
CASSVQTGRTEAFF
TGTGCCAGTAGTGTACAGACAGGGAGGACTGAAGCTTTCTTT
>TRBJ2-7|TRBV28|14|TRBD1|once
CASRQTGGINEQYF
TGTGCCAGCAGACAGACAGGGGGCATTAACGAGCAGTACTTC
>TRBJ2-2|TRBV4-3|17|TRBD2|-
CASSQELAGGIAGELFF
TGCGCCAGCAGCCAAGAACTAGCGGGAGGTATAGCCGGGGAGCTGTTTTTT
>TRBJ2-7|TRBV4-3|15|-|-
CASSQELVQTYEQYF
TGCGCCAGCAGCCAAGAGTTGGTCCAAACCTACGAGCAGTACTTC
>TRBJ2-6|TRBV5-1|14|-|once
CASSLDAEANVLTF
TGCGCCAGCAGCTTGGATGCGGAGGCCAACGTCCTGACTTTC
>TRBJ2-3|TRBV6-4|15|TRBD2|-
CASSDVAGGTDTQYF
TGTGCCAGCAGTGACGTAGCGGGAGGCACAGATACGCAGTATTTT
>TRBJ1-1|TRBV29-1|10|-|-
CSVVRTEAFF
TGCAGCGTGGTTCGCACTGAAGCTTTCTTT
>TRBJ2-5|TRBV28|13|TRBD2|once
CASRQAGVETQYF
TGTGCCAGCAGACAAGCGGGGGTGGAGACCCAGTACTTC
>TRBJ2-5|TRBV11-3|13|-|-
CASSFGRQETQYF
TGTGCCAGCAGCTTCGGGCGGCAAGAGACCCAGTACTTC
>TRBJ2-1|TRBV28|14|-|-
CASRPPGPINEQFF
TGTGCCAGCAGGCCTCCGGGACCGATCAATGAGCAGTTCTTC
>TRBJ2-7|TRBV20-1|11|-|-
CSAANSYGQYF
TGCAGTGCCGCAAACTCTTACGGGCAGTACTTC
>TRBJ2-1|TRBV5-1|15|-|-
CASSFTTNPHNEQFF
TGCGCCAGCAGCTTTACTACTAACCCCCACAATGAGCAGTTCTTC
>TRBJ1-1|TRBV16|12|TRBD1|medium-sized
CASSHPPGGAFF
TGTGCCAGCAGCCACCCTCCAGGGGGAGCTTTCTTT
>TRBJ2-5|TRBV6-1|13|-|-
CASSNSAQETQYF
TGTGCCAGCAGTAACAGCGCCCAAGAGACCCAGTACTTC
>TRBJ2-2|TRBV23-1|16|-|-
CASSRVQGESTGELFF
TGCGCCAGCAGTCGCGTACAGGGAGAAAGCACCGGGGAGCTGTTTTTT
>TRBJ1-4|TRBV27|15|-|-
CASSVWGFRIEKLFF
TGTGCCAGCAGTGTGTGGGGGTTCCGAATTGAAAAACTGTTTTTT
>TRBJ1-1|TRBV11-1|13|-|-
CASSFSQNTEAFF
TGTGCCAGCAGCTTTAGCCAGAACACTGAAGCTTTCTTT
>TRBJ2-1|TRBV7-2|13|-|-
CASSNQQGFEQFF
TGTGCCAGCAGCAACCAACAGGGCTTTGAGCAGTTCTTC
>TRBJ2-5|TRBV4-3|14|-|once
CASSFRGESETQYF
TGCGCCAGCAGTTTCAGGGGAGAGTCAGAGACCCAGTACTTC
>TRBJ1-5|TRBV7-2|14|TRBD1|-
CASSRDRGLEAQHF
TGTGCCAGCAGCCGTGACAGGGGTTTAGAGGCCCAGCATTTT
>TRBJ1-4|TRBV28|15|-|once
CASMGWSGVGEKLFF
TGTGCCAGCATGGGATGGTCGGGAGTTGGGGAAAAACTGTTTTTT